The 18 T cell receptor beta chains reported below all come from one sample, sequenced in a study of lymphopenia after photon versus proton radiotherapy. Sequencing was performed with immunoSEQ multiplex PCR; in TCRdb, only in-frame clones are kept and a portion is missing. Among 45,000 to 65,000 clones listed, 83% were seen once. Sequencing was performed on peripheral blood, taken from a patient treated with photon-based radiotherapy. The source is a man between 45 and 60 years old with gastric cancer.

V is TRBV11-3 and J is TRBJ2-7; D possibly corresponds to TRBD2 (6 bases). The CDR3 runs 15 residues. Germline-derived CDR1 and CDR2 are SGHNT and YENEEA. V was pared by 6 bases and J by 1 base, with 16 bases between. This CDR3 is CASRIHRRVSYEQYF. The CDR3 nucleotides are TGTGCCAGCAGGATACACCGGAGGGTTTCCTACGAGCAGTACTTC.

The chain couples TRBV7-9 to TRBJ2-1, with TRBD2 matching over 7 bases. CDR3 length: 15 residues. J gave up 7 bases and V 2 bases, and 8 bases lay outside the gene matches. Looked up from germline, CDR1 is SEHNR and CDR2 is FQNEAQ (reference sequence). The CDR3: CASSLMGGSVNEQFF. As DNA, the CDR3 is TGTGCCAGCAGCTTAATGGGCGGGAGTGTTAATGAGCAGTTCTTC.

DNA of the CDR3: TGTGCCAGTAGTATAGACCCCGCCAGTAGGGCCACAGATACGCAGTATTTT. This gives the protein CASSIDPASRATDTQYF. This sequence joins TRBV19 and TRBJ2-3; D is unclear. Looked up from germline, CDR1 is LNHDA and CDR2 is SQIVND (reference sequence). V lost 0 bases and J 2 bases, leaving 15 bases between the germline ends. The CDR3 runs 17 residues.

A few counts support this clone. The chain employs TRBV19 and TRBJ2-3; D might be TRBD2 (7 bases). In germline, CDR1 is LNHDA, CDR2 SQIVND (reference sequence). Trimming left V 3 bases short and J 5 bases short, with 15 bases between. CDR3 length: 15 residues. CDR3 region: CASSIGGARGDTQYF. CDR3 nucleotide sequence: TGTGCCAGTAGTATTGGGGGGGCCAGGGGAGATACGCAGTATTTT.

The V and J genes are TRBV5-4 and TRBJ2-1, with 16 positions matching TRBD2. V gave up 3 bases and J gave up 4 bases; unmatched junction bases: 4. Germline V gene sequence: CDR1 SGHNT, CDR2 YYREEE (reference sequence). This CDR3 has 17 residues. The CDR3 is CASSWGLAGGGYNEQFF. In nucleotides, the CDR3 is TGTGCCAGCAGCTGGGGACTAGCGGGAGGGGGATACAATGAGCAGTTCTTC.

J is TRBJ2-1 and V is TRBV6-6; the D gene is possibly TRBD1 (7 bases). The CDR3 is made up of 15 amino acids. V was clipped by 1 base and J by 5 bases, with 12 bases between them. Germline V gene data show CDR1 as MNHNY and CDR2 as SVGAGI (reference sequence). The CDR3 is CASSYWGRGDNEQFF. CDR3 nucleotides: TGTGCCAGCAGTTACTGGGGCAGGGGGGACAATGAGCAGTTCTTC.

J is TRBJ2-4 and V is TRBV7-9, with 10 positions matching TRBD2. CDR3 length: 13 residues. Trimming took 4 bases from V and 8 from J; bases not matched to a gene: 2. The V gene's germline CDR1 is SEHNR and CDR2 FQNEAQ (reference sequence). The CDR3 protein is CASSSSGSYIQYF. CDR3 nucleotide sequence: TGTGCCAGCAGCTCTAGCGGGAGTTACATTCAGTACTTC. Filled out from reference TRBV7-9 and TRBJ2-4, the complete variable domain reads DTGVSQNPRHKITKRGQNVTFRCDPISEHNRLYWYRQTLGQGPEFLTYFQNEAQLEKSRLLSDRFSAERPKGSFSTLEIQRTEQGDSAMYLCASSSSGSYIQYFGAGTRLSVL.

This clone was detected once. The chain recombines TRBV7-2 with TRBJ2-1, with 10 bases aligning to TRBD2. V trimming: 5 bases; J trimming: 10 bases; junction bases outside the gene matches: 11. Germline CDR1 is SGHTA and CDR2 is FQGNSA. The CDR3 extends over 15 amino acids. The CDR3, as DNA: TGTGCCAGCAGCACCGGGACTAGCGTTACTCGGGAGCAGTTCTTC. Its protein product is CASSTGTSVTREQFF.

This clone was detected only once. The J gene is TRBJ2-5, the V gene TRBV11-2; 8 nucleotides match TRBD1. CDR1 and CDR2 from the germline V gene are SGHAT and FQNNGV. The CDR3 totals 14 residues. V was clipped by 5 bases and J by 7 bases; unmatched bases: 9. CDR3 nucleotides: TGTGCCAGCAGCGCCCGGACAGGGCGCGGGACCCAGTACTTC. It encodes CASSARTGRGTQYF.

The chain carries TRBV19 and TRBJ2-3; D remains unclear. The germline gives CDR1 LNHDA, CDR2 SQIVND (reference sequence). Trimming left V 3 bases short and J 1 base short, with 11 bases between. The CDR3 covers 15 residues. CDR3 residues: CASSIRQAGTDTQYF. CDR3 sequence (DNA): TGTGCCAGTAGTATCCGGCAGGCGGGCACAGATACGCAGTATTTT.

This chain joins TRBV5-1 and TRBJ1-1, with D tentatively TRBD1 (5 bases). Trimming removed 4 bases at V and 4 bases at J, with 14 bases between. Germline V lookup: CDR1 SGHRS, CDR2 YFSETQ. The CDR3 is 14 residues long. CDR3 region: CASSRGGSRTEAFF. The CDR3 DNA sequence: TGCGCCAGCAGCCGCGGGGGGAGTCGCACTGAAGCTTTCTTT.

This chain links TRBV7-7 with TRBJ2-5, with 8 bases aligning to TRBD1. This CDR3 comprises 14 residues. Germline CDR1 reads SSHAT; CDR2 reads FNYEAQ (reference sequence). V shed 4 bases and J 6 bases; nucleotides not matched to a gene: 7. The CDR3 sequence is CASSYGQGAKTQYF. For the CDR3, the DNA is TGTGCCAGCAGCTATGGACAGGGAGCAAAGACCCAGTACTTC.

The chain links TRBV6-6 to TRBJ2-3, with TRBD2 identical over 9 bases. The CDR3 covers 15 residues. Germline values: CDR1 MNHNY, CDR2 SVGAGI (reference sequence). V dropped 2 bases and J dropped 1; count of bases not matched to a gene: 1. The CDR3 DNA follows: TGTGCCAGCAGTTACCGGACTAGCGGCACAGATACGCAGTATTTT. It codes for CASSYRTSGTDTQYF.

The chain couples TRBV4-1 to TRBJ2-3; TRBD1 aligns across 7 bases. Germline CDR1 and CDR2: MGHRA and YSYEKL. This CDR3 is built from 16 residues. The ends lost 3 bases at V and 5 bases at J; junction bases unmatched: 11. CDR3 DNA: TGCGCCAGCAGCCACCAATCGGGACAGAAGGGAGATACGCAGTATTTT. Protein: CASSHQSGQKGDTQYF.

The chain has TRBV28 and TRBJ1-1; TRBD1 might be the D (6 bases). Germline-derived CDR1 and CDR2 are MDHEN and SYDVKM. Trimming removed 3 bases at V and 5 bases at J, with 13 bases between. The CDR3 consists of 14 residues. CDR3 sequence (DNA): TGTGCCAGCAGTTTCTCATCCACAGGGACTGAAGCTTTCTTT. It translates to CASSFSSTGTEAFF.

The genes are TRBV7-8 and TRBJ1-5; no reliable D call. CDR3 length: 18 amino acids. Germline CDR1 and CDR2: SGHVS and FQNEAQ. V was pared by 1 base and J by 0 bases, with 16 bases between. This chain's CDR3 is CASSLGILVVSSNQPQHF. CDR3 DNA sequence: TGTGCCAGCAGCTTAGGGATCTTAGTCGTCAGTAGCAATCAGCCCCAGCATTTT.

The chain combines TRBV5-8 with TRBJ2-1; 13 bases align to TRBD2. J gave up 12 bases and V 0 bases, and 9 bases lay outside the gene matches. The V gene's germline CDR1 is SGHTS and CDR2 YDEGEE. The CDR3 is 16 residues long. This chain's CDR3 is CASSLAGTSGTPPQFF. DNA of the CDR3: TGTGCCAGCAGCTTGGCCGGGACTAGCGGGACTCCTCCGCAGTTCTTC.

V usage is TRBV11-3 and J usage is TRBJ2-7, with 9 positions matching TRBD1. After removal of 4 bases from V and 6 bases from J, the junction contained 7 bases not matched to a gene. The CDR3 covers 14 residues. Germline V gives CDR1 SGHNT, CDR2 YENEEA. The CDR3 loop is CASSSLRDRAEQYF. CDR3 bases: TGTGCCAGCAGCTCCCTCCGGGACAGGGCCGAGCAGTACTTC.